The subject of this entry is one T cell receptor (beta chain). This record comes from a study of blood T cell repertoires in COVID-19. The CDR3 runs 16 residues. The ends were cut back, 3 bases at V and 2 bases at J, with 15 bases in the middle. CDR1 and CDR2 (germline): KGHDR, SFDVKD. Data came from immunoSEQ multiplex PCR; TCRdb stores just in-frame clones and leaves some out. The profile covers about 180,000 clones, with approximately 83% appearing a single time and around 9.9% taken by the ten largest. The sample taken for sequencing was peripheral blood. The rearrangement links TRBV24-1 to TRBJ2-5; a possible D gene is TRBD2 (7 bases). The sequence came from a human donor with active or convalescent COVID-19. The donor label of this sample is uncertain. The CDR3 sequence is CATSDARGADQETQYF. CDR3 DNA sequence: TGTGCCACCAGTGATGCCCGGGGGGCAGATCAAGAGACCCAGTACTTC.